Listed below are T cell receptor beta chains from one sample, sequenced in a study of shared clonotypes between healthy human individuals. TCRdb's table, derived via immunoSEQ multiplex PCR, lists solely in-frame clones and lacks some. Altogether about 980,000 clones are present, approximately 80% being singletons, with the ten largest covering about 1.5%. The specimen was memory CD4+ T cells sorted from blood. These receptors were obtained from a man aged 18 to 29 in good health. The CDR3 runs from the conserved cysteine through the conserved F or W. The order of the fields is V gene, D gene, clone size, J gene, CDR3 DNA, CDR3 protein. D genes are given only for firm matches. Only part of the rows carry a size: once, few, many, or a class if the clone is expanded.

TRBV19	TRBD2	once	TRBJ2-7	TGTGCCAGTAGCCCTTGGGGACTAGCGGAGACGGGAGAGCAGTACTTC	CASSPWGLAETGEQYF
TRBV7-2	.	.	TRBJ2-7	TGTGCCAGCAACGAAGGGCCAAGGAACGAGCAGTACTTC	CASNEGPRNEQYF
TRBV30	.	.	TRBJ2-3	TGTGCCTGGAGTCTTCGCACAGATACGCAGTATTTT	CAWSLRTDTQYF
TRBV2	.	few	TRBJ2-1	TGTGCCAGCCGGAGAGTTTCGGGAAACAACAATGAGCAGTTCTTC	CASRRVSGNNNEQFF
TRBV6-6	.	many	TRBJ1-2	TGTGCCAGCAGTTACTCGGAGGACTCCGCCCGCGGCTACACCTTC	CASSYSEDSARGYTF
TRBV6-4	.	few	TRBJ2-3	TGTGCCAGCAGTGACTCGGGCGGCTCTACAGATACGCAGTATTTT	CASSDSGGSTDTQYF
TRBV5-1	.	.	TRBJ1-3	TGCGCCAGCAGCTTGGAGGCAGGCTCTGGAAACACCATATATTTT	CASSLEAGSGNTIYF
TRBV29-1	.	.	TRBJ2-7	TGCAGCGTTATAGGGAGCTCCTACGAGCAGTACTTC	CSVIGSSYEQYF
TRBV6-1	.	.	TRBJ2-7	TGTGCCAGCAGTGAAATATCTCCCTACGAGCAGTACTTC	CASSEISPYEQYF
TRBV11-2	TRBD1	.	TRBJ1-2	TGTGCCAGCAGCAGGGGGACAGGCTATGGCTACACCTTC	CASSRGTGYGYTF
TRBV6-1	.	.	TRBJ2-7	TGTGCCAGCAGTGAAGCGGGGCGCGAGCAGTACTTC	CASSEAGREQYF
TRBV5-1	.	.	TRBJ2-3	TGCGCCAGCAGCTTGGACCGGGGCACAGATACGCAGTATTTT	CASSLDRGTDTQYF
TRBV5-4	TRBD2	.	TRBJ2-3	TGTGCCAGCAGCTTGAAACTAGCGGGAAGAACAGATACGCAGTATTTT	CASSLKLAGRTDTQYF
TRBV28	.	.	TRBJ1-1	TGTGCCAGCAATACGGCTACGGGGACGAACACTGAAGCTTTCTTT	CASNTATGTNTEAFF
TRBV4-2	.	.	TRBJ2-7	TGTGCCAGCAGCCAAGATCGGCTAGTCTCCGAGCAGTACTTC	CASSQDRLVSEQYF
TRBV5-1	.	.	TRBJ1-1	TGCGCCAGCCACGACCGAGGGGCCCGTAACACTGAAGCTTTCTTT	CASHDRGARNTEAFF
TRBV19	TRBD1	once	TRBJ1-2	TGTGCCAGTAGCCGGGGACAGGGAAAGGACTATGGCTACACCTTC	CASSRGQGKDYGYTF
TRBV27	.	.	TRBJ1-1	TGTGCCAGCAGACGAGGGGGGAACACTGAAGCTTTCTTT	CASRRGGNTEAFF
TRBV29-1	.	.	TRBJ1-1	TGCAGCGTTGAAGGAGTCGGGCTTTCGGGAACTGAAGCTTTCTTT	CSVEGVGLSGTEAFF
TRBV27	.	.	TRBJ1-5	TGTGCCAGCAGGGCGGGGGGCGGGCAGCCCCAGCATTTT	CASRAGGGQPQHF
TRBV7-2	.	.	TRBJ2-7	TGTGCCAGCAGCTTTACGGACAAAGGGCACGAGCAGTACTTC	CASSFTDKGHEQYF
TRBV28	.	.	TRBJ1-2	TGTGCCAGCAGTTTGGGGGGGGCTCAAACCCCCTATGGCTACACCTTC	CASSLGGAQTPYGYTF
TRBV4-2	TRBD1	few	TRBJ1-3	TGTGCCAGCAGCCAAGATACAGGGGCGAACACCATATATTTT	CASSQDTGANTIYF
TRBV28	TRBD1	.	TRBJ2-7	TGTGCCAGCAGCAGCACCCCGGGACAGGGGGTCCGCGAGCAGTACTTC	CASSSTPGQGVREQYF
TRBV5-4	.	.	TRBJ1-2	TGTGCCAGCAGCTTGGCCACAGCGATAGCCGGCTACACCTTC	CASSLATAIAGYTF
TRBV5-1	TRBD1	.	TRBJ1-6	TGCGCCAGCAGCTTAAATCCGGGACAGGGTACAAGTTATTCACCCCTCCACTTT	CASSLNPGQGTSYSPLHF
TRBV6-1	TRBD1	.	TRBJ2-7	TGTGCCAGCAGTGAGTGGATGGCGACAGGGGTCTACGAGCAGTACTTC	CASSEWMATGVYEQYF
TRBV7-2	TRBD1	.	TRBJ1-2	TGTGCCAGCAGCTTGGGACAGGGGAGCCTTGGCTACACCTTC	CASSLGQGSLGYTF
TRBV10-3	.	.	TRBJ2-3	TGTGCCATCAGCCTCACCGACCAAAGCACAGATACGCAGTATTTT	CAISLTDQSTDTQYF
TRBV10-3	TRBD1	many	TRBJ1-2	TGTGCCACAACGGACAGGGGGGATGGCTACACCTTC	CATTDRGDGYTF
TRBV10-1	TRBD1	few	TRBJ1-6	TGCGCCAGCAGACCCTCGGGGCAGGGGGACAATTCACCCCTCCACTTT	CASRPSGQGDNSPLHF
TRBV28	.	many	TRBJ1-6	TGTGCCAGCACGATAAGCTCCTATAATTCACCCCTCCACTTT	CASTISSYNSPLHF
TRBV7-2	.	.	TRBJ2-5	TGTGCCAGCAGCTCCTATACGGGGTTAGAGACCCAGTACTTC	CASSSYTGLETQYF
TRBV19	TRBD2	.	TRBJ2-7	TGTGCCAGTAGTCCCCAGCGGGAGAATCCCCAGCAGTACTTC	CASSPQRENPQQYF
TRBV7-8	TRBD2	.	TRBJ2-7	TGTGCCAGCAGCTTAGTGCGGGAGGGCCCCTACGAGCAGTACTTC	CASSLVREGPYEQYF
TRBV5-6	.	.	TRBJ1-5	TGTGCCAGCAGCCCAAAGAGGGGGGGCAATCAGCCCCAGCATTTT	CASSPKRGGNQPQHF
TRBV5-1	.	.	TRBJ2-7	TGCGCCAGCAGCAGGGGACGGGACTACGAGCAGTACTTC	CASSRGRDYEQYF
TRBV7-2	.	.	TRBJ1-5	TGTGCCAGCAGCGACAGACTAAATCAGCCCCAGCATTTT	CASSDRLNQPQHF